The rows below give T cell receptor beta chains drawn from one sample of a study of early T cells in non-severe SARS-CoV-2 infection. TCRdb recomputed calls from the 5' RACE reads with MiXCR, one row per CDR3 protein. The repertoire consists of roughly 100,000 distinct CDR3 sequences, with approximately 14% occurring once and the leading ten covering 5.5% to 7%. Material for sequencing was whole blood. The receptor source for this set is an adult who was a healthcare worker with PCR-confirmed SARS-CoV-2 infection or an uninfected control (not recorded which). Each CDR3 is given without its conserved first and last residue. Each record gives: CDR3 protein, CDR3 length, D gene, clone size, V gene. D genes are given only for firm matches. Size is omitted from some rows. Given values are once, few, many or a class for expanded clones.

CDR3aa: ASRRAQGSFAEAF
len: 13
d_gene: TRBD1
abundance: -
v_gene: TRBV27

CDR3aa: SVGGQTYTEAF
len: 11
d_gene: -
abundance: -
v_gene: TRBV29-1

CDR3aa: ASSQDRNNSPLH
len: 12
d_gene: -
abundance: -
v_gene: TRBV7-9

CDR3aa: ASSTGQGAGQPQH
len: 13
d_gene: TRBD1
abundance: many
v_gene: TRBV18

CDR3aa: SARKTVYGYT
len: 10
d_gene: -
abundance: few
v_gene: TRBV20-1

CDR3aa: ASSLAYRGAQY
len: 11
d_gene: TRBD1
abundance: few
v_gene: TRBV27

CDR3aa: ASSSYGGYEQY
len: 11
d_gene: -
abundance: -
v_gene: TRBV7-3

CDR3aa: ASSLRLAGAWAKETQY
len: 16
d_gene: TRBD2
abundance: -
v_gene: TRBV5-1

CDR3aa: SVGGTSRNNEQF
len: 12
d_gene: TRBD2
abundance: -
v_gene: TRBV29-1

CDR3aa: ASSFSGANVLT
len: 11
d_gene: -
abundance: many
v_gene: TRBV28

CDR3aa: AISGGRGRGIETQY
len: 14
d_gene: TRBD2
abundance: few
v_gene: TRBV10-3

CDR3aa: ASSSGGGSYNEQF
len: 13
d_gene: -
abundance: many
v_gene: TRBV7-3

CDR3aa: ASSSIREQY
len: 9
d_gene: -
abundance: many
v_gene: TRBV28

CDR3aa: ASSLSWAEPNYGYT
len: 14
d_gene: -
abundance: -
v_gene: TRBV28

CDR3aa: ASSEQGDNQPQH
len: 12
d_gene: -
abundance: few
v_gene: TRBV9

CDR3aa: SAHGRGVETQY
len: 11
d_gene: -
abundance: few
v_gene: TRBV20-1

CDR3aa: ASSSTKSYEQY
len: 11
d_gene: -
abundance: -
v_gene: TRBV12-3/TRBV12-4

CDR3aa: ASTNSYEQY
len: 9
d_gene: -
abundance: few
v_gene: TRBV27

CDR3aa: ASRVSGGDTQY
len: 11
d_gene: -
abundance: -
v_gene: TRBV6-2/TRBV6-3

CDR3aa: ASSLAGGLTDTQY
len: 13
d_gene: TRBD2
abundance: few
v_gene: TRBV9

CDR3aa: ASSPRGGGEETQY
len: 13
d_gene: TRBD2
abundance: few
v_gene: TRBV11-2

CDR3aa: ASSSLPTEQY
len: 10
d_gene: -
abundance: many
v_gene: TRBV7-2

CDR3aa: ASSRWSSGANVLT
len: 13
d_gene: -
abundance: few
v_gene: TRBV6-5

CDR3aa: ASSLWGGYNEQF
len: 12
d_gene: -
abundance: -
v_gene: TRBV7-2

CDR3aa: ASSSGVGNTIY
len: 11
d_gene: -
abundance: many
v_gene: TRBV9

CDR3aa: ASSPGGEQY
len: 9
d_gene: TRBD1
abundance: -
v_gene: TRBV9

CDR3aa: ASSYGQSQETQY
len: 12
d_gene: -
abundance: -
v_gene: TRBV5-1

CDR3aa: ASSLLGSRDTEAF
len: 13
d_gene: -
abundance: few
v_gene: TRBV5-1

CDR3aa: ATAGTANQPQH
len: 11
d_gene: TRBD1
abundance: many
v_gene: TRBV2

CDR3aa: ASRPTSGPTDTQY
len: 13
d_gene: TRBD2
abundance: few
v_gene: TRBV12-3/TRBV12-4

CDR3aa: ASSSPGRADNEQF
len: 13
d_gene: TRBD2
abundance: -
v_gene: TRBV7-3

CDR3aa: SGPLLRADTQY
len: 11
d_gene: -
abundance: -
v_gene: TRBV20-1

CDR3aa: ATRDRRDGDGYT
len: 12
d_gene: -
abundance: few
v_gene: TRBV19

CDR3aa: ASSPQYYNEQF
len: 11
d_gene: -
abundance: many
v_gene: TRBV18

CDR3aa: SARDPTQQETQY
len: 12
d_gene: -
abundance: few
v_gene: TRBV20-1

CDR3aa: ASSVAWLAGHGEQF
len: 14
d_gene: TRBD2
abundance: many
v_gene: TRBV9

CDR3aa: ASSLSSGQGYEQY
len: 13
d_gene: TRBD1
abundance: few
v_gene: TRBV27

CDR3aa: ASSPGLAHQQF
len: 11
d_gene: TRBD2
abundance: few
v_gene: TRBV11-3

CDR3aa: ASSTALRLEQF
len: 11
d_gene: -
abundance: -
v_gene: TRBV19

CDR3aa: ASSPREFRGEKLF
len: 13
d_gene: -
abundance: many
v_gene: TRBV7-9

CDR3aa: AINRDRSSDEQY
len: 12
d_gene: TRBD1
abundance: few
v_gene: TRBV10-3

CDR3aa: SALAGSYNEQF
len: 11
d_gene: TRBD2
abundance: many
v_gene: TRBV20-1

CDR3aa: ASRHYTGELF
len: 10
d_gene: -
abundance: -
v_gene: TRBV7-9

CDR3aa: ASSAGGGELF
len: 10
d_gene: -
abundance: -
v_gene: TRBV9

CDR3aa: SARGVAEPLFNEQF
len: 14
d_gene: -
abundance: few
v_gene: TRBV20-1

CDR3aa: ASSPGLGSNQPQH
len: 13
d_gene: -
abundance: -
v_gene: TRBV12-3/TRBV12-4

CDR3aa: ACSLVGREAQETQY
len: 14
d_gene: -
abundance: once
v_gene: TRBV7-2

CDR3aa: SARASSTDTQY
len: 11
d_gene: -
abundance: few
v_gene: TRBV20-1

CDR3aa: ASTLNEKLF
len: 9
d_gene: -
abundance: -
v_gene: TRBV12-3/TRBV12-4

CDR3aa: SPAGTGVFREPKNIQY
len: 16
d_gene: TRBD1
abundance: many
v_gene: TRBV29-1

CDR3aa: ASRTDSYGYT
len: 10
d_gene: -
abundance: once
v_gene: TRBV28

CDR3aa: ASRYSGQAGEKLF
len: 13
d_gene: TRBD1
abundance: -
v_gene: TRBV6-5